This T cell receptor beta chain stems from a study of patients and donors after allogeneic stem cell transplantation. TCRdb fed the RT-PCR reads into MiXCR, producing one record per CDR3 protein. Here the sample spans roughly 880,000 distinct CDR3 sequences, about a sixth being singletons. Sequencing was performed on blood, either unsorted or a sorted T cell fraction (not recorded which). The receptor was derived from a human donor who was either an allogeneic HSCT recipient or a stem cell or donor lymphocyte infusion donor (not recorded which). It is not recorded whose cells these are; they may come from a transplant donor.

In DNA form, the CDR3 reads TGTGCCAGCAGTCCCCGACAGGGGCGCGGCAATCAGCCCCAGCATTTT. Translation gives CASSPRQGRGNQPQHF. This rearrangement joins TRBV27 to TRBJ1-5; TRBD1 aligns across 8 bases. This CDR3 is 16 amino acids long. Losses at the gene ends were 5 bases for V and 2 bases for J; bases not matched to a gene: 8. Germline V lookup: CDR1 MNHEY, CDR2 SMNVEV (reference sequence).